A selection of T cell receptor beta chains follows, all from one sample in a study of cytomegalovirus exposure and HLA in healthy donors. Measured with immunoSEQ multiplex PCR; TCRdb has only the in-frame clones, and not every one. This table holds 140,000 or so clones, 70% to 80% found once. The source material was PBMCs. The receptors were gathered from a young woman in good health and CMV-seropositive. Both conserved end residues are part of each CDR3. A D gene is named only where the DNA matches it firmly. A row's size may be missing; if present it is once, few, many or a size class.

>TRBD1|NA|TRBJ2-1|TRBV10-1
TGCGCCAGTGCAAAAAATCGGGACAGGCCGTACAATGAGCAGTTCTTC
CASAKNRDRPYNEQFF
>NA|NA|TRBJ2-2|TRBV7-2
TGTGCCAGCAGCCGGGACTTCCACACCGGGGAGCTGTTTTTT
CASSRDFHTGELFF
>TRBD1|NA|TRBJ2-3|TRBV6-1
TGTGCCAGCAGTGGGATGACAGGGGGCACAGATACGCAGTATTTT
CASSGMTGGTDTQYF
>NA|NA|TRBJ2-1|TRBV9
TGTGCCAGCAGCGTAGAAGACAGGAGCTCCTACAATGAGCAGTTCTTC
CASSVEDRSSYNEQFF
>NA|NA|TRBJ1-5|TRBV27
TGTGCCAGCAGTCGCTGGGGAGGGAAGCCCCAGCATTTT
CASSRWGGKPQHF
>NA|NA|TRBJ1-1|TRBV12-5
TGTGCTAGTGGTTTGGTACTGAGGTCAGGGGACACTGAAGCTTTCTTT
CASGLVLRSGDTEAFF
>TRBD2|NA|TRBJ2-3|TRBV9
TGTGCCAGCAGCGTAGCAGCGGGGGGTCGCACAGATACGCAGTATTTT
CASSVAAGGRTDTQYF
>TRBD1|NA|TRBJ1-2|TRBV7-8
TGTGCCAGCAGCTTCGACAGGGTATATGGCTACACCTTC
CASSFDRVYGYTF
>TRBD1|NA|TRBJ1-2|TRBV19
TGTGCCAGTACCTCCGAGGGGGCCGGCTATGGCTACACCTTC
CASTSEGAGYGYTF
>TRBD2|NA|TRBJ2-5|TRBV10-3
TGTGCCATCAGTGAGATGATAGCGGGGGACCGGGGCGAGACCCAGTACTTC
CAISEMIAGDRGETQYF
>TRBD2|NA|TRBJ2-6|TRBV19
TGTGCCAGTATACTGACTAGCGGGCGAATCTCTGGGGCCAACGTCCTGACTTTC
CASILTSGRISGANVLTF
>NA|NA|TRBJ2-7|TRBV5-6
TGTGCCAGCAGTCCAGGGGTCGACGAGCAGTACTTC
CASSPGVDEQYF
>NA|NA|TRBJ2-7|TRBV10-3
TGTGCCGTCAGTGAGACAGTCTCTGGGTACGAGCAGTACTTC
CAVSETVSGYEQYF
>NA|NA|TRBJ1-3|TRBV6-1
TGTGCCAGCAGTGAACAGCTGCGTTTTAGCTCTGGAAACACAATATATTTT
CASSEQLRFSSGNTIYF
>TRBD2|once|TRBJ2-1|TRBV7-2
TGTGCCAGCAGCCAGACTAGCGGGGGGGCCTCTGAGCAGTTCTTC
CASSQTSGGASEQFF
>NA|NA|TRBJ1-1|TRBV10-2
TGCGCCAGCAGTGAGACGACACTGAACACTGAAGCTTTCTTT
CASSETTLNTEAFF
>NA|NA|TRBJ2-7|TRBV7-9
TGTGCCAGCAGCTTGGACGGGGTTACCTACGAGCAGTACTTC
CASSLDGVTYEQYF
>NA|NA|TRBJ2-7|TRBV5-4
TGTGCCAGCAGCTTTGGGCAGGGATCGTACGAGCAGTACTTC
CASSFGQGSYEQYF
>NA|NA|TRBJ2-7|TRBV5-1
TGCGCCAGCAGCTTCGCGGGTACCACTGACGAGCAGTACTTC
CASSFAGTTDEQYF